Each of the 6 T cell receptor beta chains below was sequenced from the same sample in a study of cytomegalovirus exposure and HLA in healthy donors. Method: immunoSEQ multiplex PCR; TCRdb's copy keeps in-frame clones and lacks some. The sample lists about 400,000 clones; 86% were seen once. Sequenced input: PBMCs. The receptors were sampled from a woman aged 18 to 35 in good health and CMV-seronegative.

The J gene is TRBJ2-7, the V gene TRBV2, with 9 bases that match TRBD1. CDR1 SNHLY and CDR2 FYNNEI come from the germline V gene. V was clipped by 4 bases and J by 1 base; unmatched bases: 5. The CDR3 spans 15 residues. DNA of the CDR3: TGTGCCAGCAGTGGCCGGGACAGGGTTTCCTACGAGCAGTACTTC. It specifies CASSGRDRVSYEQYF.

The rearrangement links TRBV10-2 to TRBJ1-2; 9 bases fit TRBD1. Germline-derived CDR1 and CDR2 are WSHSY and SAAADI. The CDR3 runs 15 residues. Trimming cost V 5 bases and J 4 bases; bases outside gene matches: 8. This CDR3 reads CASSSGTGRSYGYTF. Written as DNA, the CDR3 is TGCGCCAGCAGTTCCGGGACAGGGAGATCCTATGGCTACACCTTC.

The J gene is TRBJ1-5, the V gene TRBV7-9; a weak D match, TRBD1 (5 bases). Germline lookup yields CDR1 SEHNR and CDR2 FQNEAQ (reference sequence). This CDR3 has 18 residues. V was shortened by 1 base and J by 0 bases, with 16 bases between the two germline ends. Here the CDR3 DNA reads TGTGCCAGCAGCTTAGGGCGATCGGGGGTCTATAGCAATCAGCCCCAGCATTTT. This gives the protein CASSLGRSGVYSNQPQHF.

CDR3 region: CASSEAEYSTRDREIEQYF. For the CDR3, the DNA is TGTGCCAGCAGTGAAGCGGAGTATTCCACTCGGGACAGGGAAATCGAGCAGTACTTC. The chain employs TRBV6-1 and TRBJ2-7, with 9 bases identical to TRBD1. Germline CDR1 MNHNS, CDR2 SASEGT. The CDR3 is 19 residues long. Germline trimming cut 0 bases from V and 6 bases from J; bases unmatched to any gene: 18.

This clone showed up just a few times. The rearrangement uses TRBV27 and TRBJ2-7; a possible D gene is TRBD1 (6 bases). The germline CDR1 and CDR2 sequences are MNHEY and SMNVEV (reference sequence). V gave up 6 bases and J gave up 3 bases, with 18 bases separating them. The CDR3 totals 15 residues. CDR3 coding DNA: TGTGCCAGCAGCGCGATGGGGGACATGGACTACGAGCAGTACTTC. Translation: CASSAMGDMDYEQYF.

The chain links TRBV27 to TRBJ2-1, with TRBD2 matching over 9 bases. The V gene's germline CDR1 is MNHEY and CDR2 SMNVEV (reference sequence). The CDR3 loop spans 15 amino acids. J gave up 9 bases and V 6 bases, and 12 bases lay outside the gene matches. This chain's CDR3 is CASRYRTSARSEQFF. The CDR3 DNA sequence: TGTGCCAGCAGGTACAGGACTAGCGCACGCAGTGAGCAGTTCTTC.